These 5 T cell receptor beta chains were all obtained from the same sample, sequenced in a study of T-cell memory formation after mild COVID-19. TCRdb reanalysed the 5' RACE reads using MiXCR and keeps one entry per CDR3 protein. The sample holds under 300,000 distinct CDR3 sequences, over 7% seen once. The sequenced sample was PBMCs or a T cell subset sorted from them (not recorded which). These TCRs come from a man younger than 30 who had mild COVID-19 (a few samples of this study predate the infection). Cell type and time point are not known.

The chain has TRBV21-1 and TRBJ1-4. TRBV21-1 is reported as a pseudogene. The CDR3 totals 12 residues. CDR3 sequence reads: CASSKWQEKLFF. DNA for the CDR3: TGTGCCAGCAGCAAATGGCAAGAAAAACTGTTTTTT.

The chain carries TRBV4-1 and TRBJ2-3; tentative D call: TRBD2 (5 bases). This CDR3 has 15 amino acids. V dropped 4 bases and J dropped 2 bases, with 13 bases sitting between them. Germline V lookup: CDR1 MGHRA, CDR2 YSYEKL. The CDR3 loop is CASSPAARTTDTQYF. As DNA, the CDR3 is TGCGCCAGCAGCCCAGCGGCTAGGACCACAGATACGCAGTATTTT.

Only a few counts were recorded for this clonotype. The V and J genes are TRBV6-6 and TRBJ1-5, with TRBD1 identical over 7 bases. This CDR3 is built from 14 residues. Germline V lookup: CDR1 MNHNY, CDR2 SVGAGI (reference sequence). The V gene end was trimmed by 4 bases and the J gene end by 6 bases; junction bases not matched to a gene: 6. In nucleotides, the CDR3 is TGTGCCAGCAGTTTCTGGGACAGCGCTCAGCCCCAGCATTTT. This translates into CASSFWDSAQPQHF.

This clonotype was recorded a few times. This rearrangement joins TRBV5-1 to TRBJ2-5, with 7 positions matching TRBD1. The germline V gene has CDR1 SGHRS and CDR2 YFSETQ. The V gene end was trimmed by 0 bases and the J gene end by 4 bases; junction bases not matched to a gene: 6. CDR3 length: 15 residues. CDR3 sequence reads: CASSLAPNRGETQYF. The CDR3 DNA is TGCGCCAGCAGCTTGGCCCCCAACAGGGGAGAGACCCAGTACTTC. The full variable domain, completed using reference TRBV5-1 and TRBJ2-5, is KAGVTQTPRYLIKTRGQQVTLSCSPISGHRSVSWYQQTPGQGLQFLFEYFSETQRNKGNFPGRFSGRQFSNSRSEMNVSTLELGDSALYLCASSLAPNRGETQYFGPGTRLLVL.

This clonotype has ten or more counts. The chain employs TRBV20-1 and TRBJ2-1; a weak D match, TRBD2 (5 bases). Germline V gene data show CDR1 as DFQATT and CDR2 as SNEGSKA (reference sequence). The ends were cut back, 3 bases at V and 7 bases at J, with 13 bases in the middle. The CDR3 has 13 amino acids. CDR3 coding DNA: TGCAGTGCTAGGACTACGAGAGGAAATGAGCAGTTCTTC. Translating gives CSARTTRGNEQFF.